The 6 T cell receptor beta chains in this list originate from one sample, sequenced in a study of CD4 T cells in relation to SARS-CoV-2 and coronaviruses. Sequenced by immunoSEQ multiplex PCR; TCRdb stores in-frame clones only, minus some. This sample has about 38,000 clones, with roughly 90% found just once. The sample was memory CD4+ T cells from PBMCs. The receptors were gathered from an adult with COVID-19.

The rearrangement joins TRBV24-1 to TRBJ1-1; D call uncertain. The CDR3 runs to 14 residues. CDR1 KGHDR and CDR2 SFDVKD come from the germline V gene. V lost 4 bases, J lost 1 base, and 9 bases lay in between. Written as DNA, the CDR3 is TGTGCCACCAGTGAAGGACGGCGGAACACTGAAGCTTTCTTT. This encodes CATSEGRRNTEAFF.

The J gene is TRBJ2-5, the V gene TRBV6-1; D assignment may be TRBD1 or TRBD2 (5 bases each). This CDR3 spans 16 amino acids. V was shortened by 1 base and J by 5 bases, with 17 bases between the two germline ends. CDR1 is MNHNS, CDR2 SASEGT, per germline. CDR3 bases: TGTGCCAGCAGTGAAGGGGCTCGGCTGGGGACGGAGACCCAGTACTTC. This sequence encodes CASSEGARLGTETQYF.

This chain links TRBV24-1 with TRBJ1-2; D unresolved. Germline assignment: CDR1 KGHDR and CDR2 SFDVKD. Trimming cost V 5 bases and J 2 bases, with 5 bases left between them. The CDR3 sequence is 12 residues long. CDR3 DNA: TGTGCCACCAGTGCGAGAAACTATGGCTACACCTTC. Its translation: CATSARNYGYTF.

This chain joins TRBV18 and TRBJ2-4, with TRBD1 matching over 9 bases. This CDR3 spans 16 amino acids. V trimming: 3 bases; J trimming: 1 base; junction bases outside the gene matches: 4. From germline, CDR1 is KGHSH and CDR2 LQKENI. The chain's CDR3 is CASSPQTGGAKNIQYF. CDR3 bases: TGTGCCAGCTCACCTCAGACAGGGGGGGCCAAAAACATTCAGTACTTC. Using reference TRBV18 and TRBJ2-4 for the parts outside the CDR3, the full variable domain is NAGVMQNPRHLVRRRGQEARLRCSPMKGHSHVYWYRQLPEEGLKFMVYLQKENIIDESGMPKERFSAEFPKEGPSILRIQQVVRGDSAAYFCASSPQTGGAKNIQYFGAGTRLSVL.

The gene calls are TRBV7-9 and TRBJ2-3, with 9 bases fitting TRBD2. Germline V gene sequence: CDR1 SEHNR, CDR2 FQNEAQ (reference sequence). The CDR3 has 17 residues. The V and J ends lost 1 base and 6 bases, in that order; junction bases with no gene match: 11. CDR3 bases: TGTGCCAGCAGCTTAGATTGGGCGGGGGGGCCTACGGATACGCAGTATTTT. It encodes CASSLDWAGGPTDTQYF.

V usage is TRBV27 and J usage is TRBJ2-7; 7 bases are shared with TRBD1. Germline V lookup: CDR1 MNHEY, CDR2 SMNVEV (reference sequence). The CDR3 consists of 13 residues. Unmatched junction bases numbered 6, after V lost 5 bases and J lost 5 bases. The CDR3 reads CASSPRDSDEQYF. The CDR3 DNA sequence: TGTGCCAGCAGTCCGAGGGACAGCGACGAGCAGTACTTC.